The present TCR beta chain was sequenced within a study of T cell changes during pregnancy in multiple sclerosis. Trimming stripped 2 bases from V and 5 bases from J, with 16 bases between. This CDR3 comprises 17 residues. Germline V lookup: CDR1 KGHSH, CDR2 LQKENI. Only in-frame clones appear in the TCRdb table, and some are missing; sequencing was by immunoSEQ multiplex PCR. The sample has about 53,000 clones; 92% are singletons. The origin of this receptor is a female donor with multiple sclerosis, enrolled in a pregnancy study. The J gene is TRBJ1-6, the V gene TRBV18; D gene unclear. The source material was CD4+ T cells from peripheral blood mononuclear cells, sampled in the third trimester of pregnancy. The CDR3 reads CASSPNGQVAHNSPLHF. CDR3 DNA: TGTGCCAGCTCACCAAACGGTCAGGTTGCCCATAATTCACCCCTCCACTTT.